The 25 T cell receptor beta chains below all came from one sample that was sequenced in a study of cytomegalovirus exposure and HLA in healthy donors. 60 Vbeta and 13 Jbeta primers were used in PCR. The table came from immunoSEQ multiplex PCR; TCRdb's copy has only in-frame clones and leaves some out. This sample carries around 120,000 clones, about 73% of them seen once, and the ten largest clones take approximately 2.9%. Sequencing was performed on PBMCs. The receptor set was obtained from a human donor in good health.

The genes are TRBV11-2 and TRBJ2-1; D perhaps matches TRBD1 (6 bases). This CDR3 contains 16 residues. V was cut by 5 bases and J by 7 bases, with 21 bases left in between. CDR1 is SGHAT, CDR2 FQNNGV, per germline. CDR3 amino acids: CASSRWSRGASNEQFF. CDR3 bases: TGTGCCAGCAGCCGGTGGAGCAGGGGCGCATCAAATGAGCAGTTCTTC.

This clone was detected only once. The J gene is TRBJ2-5, the V gene TRBV21-1; TRBD1 is the table's D call and was not checked against the DNA. TRBV21-1 is a known pseudogene. This CDR3 is built from 13 residues. The CDR3 region is CASIRTQGETQYF. The CDR3 nucleotides are TGTGCCAGCATCAGAACACAGGGGGAGACCCAGTACTTC.

This sequence joins TRBV29-1 and TRBJ1-1; D is perhaps TRBD1 (6 bases). The CDR3 consists of 11 residues. Trimming took 7 bases from V and 4 from J, leaving 10 bases between them. Looked up from germline, CDR1 is SQVTM and CDR2 is ANQGSEA. Here the CDR3 reads CSARQVTEAFF. In DNA form, the CDR3 reads TGCAGCGCCCGACAGGTCACTGAAGCTTTCTTT.

The chain is built from TRBV5-4 and TRBJ1-4; D uncertain. V was pared by 0 bases and J by 8 bases, with 8 bases between. The germline V gene has CDR1 SGHNT and CDR2 YYREEE (reference sequence). The CDR3 loop spans 13 amino acids. As DNA, the CDR3 is TGTGCCAGCAGCTTGGCCGGGGTCGAAAAACTGTTTTTT. Translating it yields CASSLAGVEKLFF. The full variable domain, with the rest looked up from reference TRBV5-4 and TRBJ1-4, is ETGVTQSPTHLIKTRGQQVTLRCSSQSGHNTVSWYQQALGQGPQFIFQYYREEENGRGNFPPRFSGLQFPNYSSELNVNALELDDSALYLCASSLAGVEKLFFGSGTQLSVL.

The rearrangement uses TRBV6-5 and TRBJ1-1; tentatively, D is TRBD1 (5 bases). The CDR3 covers 15 residues. Germline CDR1 MNHEY, CDR2 SVGAGI. Trimming pared 6 bases from V and 5 bases from J, leaving 19 bases between. The CDR3 spells CASRPRFDKGTEAFF. Here the CDR3 DNA reads TGTGCCAGCAGACCACGATTTGATAAGGGGACTGAAGCTTTCTTT.

The chain employs TRBV27 and TRBJ1-2; 9 nucleotides match TRBD1. The germline gives CDR1 MNHEY, CDR2 SMNVEV (reference sequence). The CDR3 runs to 15 residues. V gave up 1 base and J gave up 8 bases; unmatched junction bases: 8. DNA of the CDR3: TGTGCCAGCAGTTTATTATGGGACAGGGACGGGGGCTACACCTTC. As protein: CASSLLWDRDGGYTF.

The chain combines TRBV29-1 with TRBJ2-2, with D perhaps TRBD2 (5 bases). CDR3 length: 13 residues. The germline V gene encodes CDR1 SQVTM and CDR2 ANQGSEA. Trimming shortened V by 3 bases and J by 1 base, and 6 bases separated the two germline ends. CDR3 sequence (DNA): TGCAGCGTTGACGAGGGGAACACCGGGGAGCTGTTTTTT. Translating gives CSVDEGNTGELFF.

The table lists this clone with a count of one. This chain connects TRBV4-3 to TRBJ2-3, with TRBD2 identical over 10 bases. Germline-derived CDR1 and CDR2 are LGHNA and YSLEER. This CDR3 is built from 17 residues. V lost 0 bases, J lost 6 bases, and 9 bases stayed unmatched. Written as DNA, the CDR3 is TGCGCCAGCAGCCAAGACCCTAGCGGGAGAACAATGGATACGCAGTATTTT. It yields the protein CASSQDPSGRTMDTQYF.

The CDR3 DNA follows: TGTGCCAGCCGGACGGCGGGGGCTGAAGCTTTCTTT. This sequence encodes CASRTAGAEAFF. This chain joins TRBV28 and TRBJ1-1; TRBD1 might be the D (5 bases). Per the germline V gene, CDR1 is MDHEN and CDR2 is SYDVKM. The V and J ends lost 8 bases and 6 bases respectively, with 13 bases between them. CDR3 length: 12 residues.

The chain is built from TRBV5-1 and TRBJ1-1; D not resolved. The V end was cut by 0 bases, the J end by 4 bases, with 13 bases between. The germline V gene encodes CDR1 SGHRS and CDR2 YFSETQ. The CDR3 extends over 15 amino acids. Here the CDR3 DNA reads TGCGCCAGCAGCTTGGCCGCGAGGGTGGGCACTGAAGCTTTCTTT. The encoded protein is CASSLAARVGTEAFF.

The chain combines TRBV28 with TRBJ2-3; 10 bases match TRBD1. There are 15 residues in the CDR3. V shed 5 bases, J shed 4 bases, and the junction held 6 bases outside the gene matches. Germline-derived CDR1 and CDR2 are MDHEN and SYDVKM. The CDR3 coding sequence is TGTGCCAGCAGTCCGGCTGGACAGGGGGCAGATACGCAGTATTTT. The encoded protein is CASSPAGQGADTQYF.

Notes on this clone: A junction boundary mismatches the germline segment, possibly from a read error. The chain is built from TRBV7-9 and TRBJ1-2; TRBD1 aligns across 11 bases. Germline CDR1 is SEHNR and CDR2 is FQNEAQ (reference sequence). CDR3 size: 15 residues. CDR3: CSSRSGTGGGDGYTF. The CDR3 DNA reads TGTTCCAGCAGATCCGGGACAGGGGGTGGGGATGGCTACACCTTC.

This clone was seen a handful of times. The same CDR3 arises from other DNA sequences in this sample as well. The chain joins TRBV7-2 to TRBJ2-2; 7 bases are shared with TRBD2. CDR1 SGHTA and CDR2 FQGNSA come from the germline V gene. After removal of 1 base from V and 0 bases from J, the junction contained 2 bases not matched to a gene. The CDR3 has 16 residues. Written as DNA, the CDR3 is TGTGCCAGCAGCTTAGATGGGGGGGCGAACACCGGGGAGCTGTTTTTT. Translated, it gives CASSLDGGANTGELFF. Variable domain in full (rest from reference TRBV7-2 and TRBJ2-2): GAGVSQSPSNKVTEKGKDVELRCDPISGHTALYWYRQSLGQGLEFLIYFQGNSAPDKSGLPSDRFSAERTGGSVSTLTIQRTQQEDSAVYLCASSLDGGANTGELFFGEGSRLTVL.

This clone was seen a few times. At one end, the junction sequence differs from germline, possibly due to a read error. The genes are TRBV28 and TRBJ2-7; D possibly corresponds to TRBD2 (5 bases). CDR1 and CDR2 from the germline V gene are MDHEN and SYDVKM. The CDR3 length is 11 residues. CDR3 protein: CASSSNLDFTF. CDR3 DNA: TGTGCCAGCAGTTCAAATCTGGACTTCACGTTC.

The chain is built from TRBV25-1 and TRBJ1-2, with D maybe TRBD1 (5 bases). The germline V gene has CDR1 MGHDK and CDR2 SYGVNS. V was clipped by 5 bases and J by 0 bases, with 10 bases between them. The CDR3 loop spans 14 amino acids. This CDR3 reads CASSPGGSNYGYTF. CDR3 sequence (DNA): TGTGCCAGCAGTCCCGGGGGATCTAACTATGGCTACACCTTC.

This clone was seen once. The J gene is TRBJ1-1, the V gene TRBV30, with D uncertain. The CDR3 extends over 14 amino acids. V gave up 2 bases and J gave up 7 bases, with 17 bases separating them. CDR1 and CDR2 from the germline V gene are GTSNPN and SVGIG (reference sequence). CDR3 region: CAWSTTPGSHEAFF. Written as DNA, the CDR3 is TGTGCCTGGAGTACCACCCCCGGGAGCCATGAAGCTTTCTTT.

The chain has TRBV10-3 and TRBJ1-6; possible D gene TRBD1, 5 bases. Germline CDR1 ENHRY, CDR2 SYGVKD. The V end was cut by 2 bases, the J end by 10 bases, with 12 bases between. The length of the CDR3 is 14 residues. The CDR3 nucleotides read TGTGCCATCAGTGAGGTGGACACGAAGTCACCCCTCCACTTT. Translated: CAISEVDTKSPLHF.

The gene calls are TRBV13 and TRBJ2-3; 10 positions match TRBD2. After removal of 1 base from V and 1 base from J, the junction contained 8 bases not matched to a gene. The germline V gene has CDR1 PRHDT and CDR2 FYEKMQ (reference sequence). The CDR3 covers 18 residues. The CDR3 DNA follows: TGTGCCAGCAGCTTAGCCCGTAGCGGGGGGATACGCACAGATACGCAGTATTTT. Amino acid sequence: CASSLARSGGIRTDTQYF.

This rearrangement joins TRBV6-5 to TRBJ1-1; TRBD1 aligns across 7 bases. The germline V gene has CDR1 MNHEY and CDR2 SVGAGI. V shed 8 bases and J 3 bases; nucleotides not matched to a gene: 9. There are 14 residues in the CDR3. The CDR3 protein is CASGRQGGYTEAFF. Written as DNA, the CDR3 is TGTGCCAGCGGAAGACAGGGCGGGTACACTGAAGCTTTCTTT.

The V gene is TRBV6-6, the J gene TRBJ2-5; maybe TRBD1 (5 bases). Judging by the DNA end, TRBJ2-7 fits better; the J call may be wrong. The CDR3 is made up of 14 amino acids. CDR1 is MNHNY, CDR2 SVGAGI, per germline (reference sequence). CDR3 sequence reads: CATTRTQHSYEQYF. The CDR3 DNA reads TGTGCCACAACACGGACACAGCACTCCTACGAGCAGTACTTC.

This chain uses TRBV4-1 with TRBJ2-1; 12 bases match TRBD2. With V trimmed by 5 bases and J by 6 bases, 8 bases remained unmatched. CDR1 MGHRA and CDR2 YSYEKL come from the germline V gene. The CDR3 is made up of 16 amino acids. The CDR3 DNA is TGCGCCAGCAGCTCGCCCTCGGGACTAGCGGGCAATGAGCAGTTCTTC. It yields the protein CASSSPSGLAGNEQFF.

The gene calls are TRBV10-3 and TRBJ2-5, with D possibly being TRBD1 (6 bases). The V end was cut by 0 bases, the J end by 5 bases, with 13 bases between. The CDR3 has 15 amino acids. Germline CDR1 and CDR2: ENHRY and SYGVKD. The CDR3 coding sequence is TGTGCCATCAGTGAGTCGCAGGGGACGAGGGAGACCCAGTACTTC. It specifies CAISESQGTRETQYF.

The rearrangement uses TRBV15 and TRBJ1-1, with D tentatively TRBD1 (6 bases). Looked up from germline, CDR1 is LNHNV and CDR2 is YYDKDF (reference sequence). Trimming removed 3 bases at V and 2 bases at J, with 10 bases between. The CDR3 length is 14 residues. The CDR3 sequence is CATSSGQTNTEAFF. CDR3 nucleotides: TGTGCCACCAGCAGCGGACAGACTAACACTGAAGCTTTCTTT.

The chain couples TRBV18 to TRBJ1-4; 9 bases are shared with TRBD1. There are 14 residues in the CDR3. V was pared by 4 bases and J by 7 bases, with 4 bases of the junction left unmatched. CDR1 and CDR2 (germline): KGHSH, LQKENI. CDR3 protein: CASSRRGQGEKLFF. CDR3 DNA sequence: TGTGCCAGCTCACGACGGGGACAGGGTGAAAAACTGTTTTTT.

The chain joins TRBV6-4 to TRBJ2-2; TRBD2 is a possible D gene (7 bases). Trimming took off 6 bases at V and 0 bases at J, with 17 bases between the two ends. The germline gives CDR1 MRHNA, CDR2 SNTAGT. The CDR3 spans 17 residues. CDR3 region: CASSPRGGSANTGELFF. Here the CDR3 DNA reads TGTGCCAGCAGCCCTAGGGGGGGGAGCGCGAACACCGGGGAGCTGTTTTTT.